This section outlines one T cell receptor (beta chain) sequence together with its context. Its antigen is undetermined. This specimen comes from a study of Ad26.COV2.S vaccination and SARS-CoV-2 variants. In the study overall: The authors gave Ad26.COV2.S intramuscularly, either once or twice 56 days apart.

Notes on the study in general: Vaccine and placebo recipients had comparable breadth of non-spike TCRs. Spike-specific TCR breadth was greater in vaccine than placebo recipients.

Documented treatment: around 19 received Ad26.COV2.S at low or high dose, single or two shots; about 5 received placebo; per-sample allocation not given. Sampling took place 63 days after the first vaccine or placebo injection. This vaccine is an Ad26 vector that expresses the Wuhan-strain SARS-CoV-2 spike. Only in-frame clones appear in the TCRdb table, and some are missing; sequencing was by immunoSEQ multiplex PCR. The profile shows around 300,000 clones, about 85% of them singletons. The sequencing used peripheral blood, collected in a trial of Ad26.COV2.S vaccine versus placebo. This sequence was found in a person aged 18 to 65 who received the Ad26.COV2.S COVID-19 vaccine or a placebo.

Here the CDR3 reads CASSLARAETQYF. The CDR3 coding sequence is TGTGCCAGCAGCTTGGCCCGGGCAGAGACCCAGTACTTC. V is TRBV5-4 and J is TRBJ2-5; unclear D gene. V was cut by 0 bases and J by 4 bases, with 7 bases left in between. CDR3 length equals 13 residues. The V gene's germline CDR1 is SGHNT and CDR2 YYREEE (reference sequence).